The entry that follows covers one TCR beta chain sequence. The data originate from a study of spatial heterogeneity in lung cancer. From the 5' RACE reads, TCRdb called clonotypes with MiXCR, one entry per CDR3 protein. The table has roughly 70,000 distinct CDR3 sequences, more than 10% seen once. V lost 5 bases and J lost 1, with 9 bases in between. CDR1 and CDR2 from the germline V gene are SGHRS and YFSETQ. The CDR3 spans 13 residues. Documented time point: sample taken at primary tumor resection. Researchers sequenced whole RNA taken from tumor, nontumor lung or frozen PBMC without sorting. Specimen: PBMCs, collected at surgery. The chain uses TRBV5-1 and TRBJ2-5; a possible D gene is TRBD2 (5 bases). The sequence was obtained from a male donor with early-stage non-small cell lung cancer. The DNA for the CDR3 is TGCGCCAGCAGACTCAGCGGCCAAGAGACCCAGTACTTC. Its translation is CASRLSGQETQYF. Together with reference TRBV5-1 and TRBJ2-5, the CDR3 gives the full variable domain: KAGVTQTPRYLIKTRGQQVTLSCSPISGHRSVSWYQQTPGQGLQFLFEYFSETQRNKGNFPGRFSGRQFSNSRSEMNVSTLELGDSALYLCASRLSGQETQYFGPGTRLLVL.